This T cell receptor beta chain came from a study of shared clonotypes between healthy human individuals. Study-level background: Aged 18 to 49, the donors were a couple of women and three men.

CD45RO-negative cells were positively selected for CCR7, leaving out terminally differentiated effector memory CD45RA+ cells. Sequencing was performed with immunoSEQ multiplex PCR; in TCRdb, only in-frame clones are kept and a portion is missing. Among about 2 million clones listed, over 85% were seen once. This clone was seen only a few times. The V end was cut by 9 bases, the J end by 2 bases, with 13 bases between. CDR3 length: 13 residues. Germline CDR1 reads LNHDA; CDR2 reads SQIVND (reference sequence). This clonotype was obtained from a man aged 18 to 29 in good health. Sequenced sample: naive CD8+ T cells sorted from blood. The chain combines TRBV19 with TRBJ1-2; D is possibly TRBD1 (5 bases). The CDR3 DNA reads as TGTGCCAGCCATACTTCAGGGAACTATGGCTACACCTTC. As protein: CASHTSGNYGYTF.